What follows are 24 T cell receptor beta chains derived from one specimen sequenced in a study of breast tumors, draining lymph nodes, adjacent tissues. TCRdb re-called the multiplex PCR reads through MiXCR, storing one row per CDR3 protein. The repertoire holds some 230,000 distinct CDR3 sequences, 34% seen once, with approximately 3.5% in the top ten. Samples came from axillary lymph nodes draining the breast cancer. The sample consisted of axillary lymph node tissue. The receptors were sampled from a female donor with breast cancer. Some clones in this sample may be carry-over from other donors' samples.

This clonotype has ten or more counts. The chain recombines TRBV19 with TRBJ2-6; no clear D gene. Per the germline V gene, CDR1 is LNHDA and CDR2 is SQIVND (reference sequence). The ends were cut back, 8 bases at V and 0 bases at J, with 5 bases in the middle. The CDR3 runs 13 residues. In DNA, the CDR3 is TGTGCCAGTCAGACCTCTGGGGCCAACGTCCTGACTTTC. Its protein is CASQTSGANVLTF.

This clonotype has at least ten counts. The chain couples TRBV5-1 to TRBJ2-1; D possibly corresponds to TRBD1 (6 bases). The CDR3 consists of 17 residues. Germline lookup yields CDR1 SGHRS and CDR2 YFSETQ. Trimming removed 1 base at V and 6 bases at J, with 20 bases between. The CDR3 DNA is TGCGCCAGCAGCTTGAAGGGGGTGGTCTTGGTAGGCAATGAGCAGTTCTTC. Protein sequence: CASSLKGVVLVGNEQFF.

In its sample, this clonotype was seen once. This could be a read error, since a much larger clone is one nucleotide away. The chain employs TRBV12-3 or TRBV12-4 and TRBJ2-2; D gene uncertain. This CDR3 spans 13 amino acids. V lost 6 bases and J 3 bases, leaving 8 bases between the germline ends. CDR3 in DNA: TGTGCCAGCAGACTATCGGACACCGGGGAGCTGTTTTTT. Protein: CASRLSDTGELFF.

Worth noting for this clonotype: One junction end disagrees with the germline gene, perhaps due to a read error. J is TRBJ1-2 and V is TRBV3-1; unclear D gene. CDR3 length: 14 residues. Germline V gene data show CDR1 as LGHDT and CDR2 as YNNKEL (reference sequence). This chain's CDR3 is CAGSEGAVNYGYTF. The DNA for the CDR3 is TGCGCCGGCAGCGAAGGAGCGGTTAACTATGGCTACACCTTC.

In regard to this clonotype: A much larger clone differs from this one at a single base, so this may be a read error. V usage is TRBV6-5 and J usage is TRBJ2-7, with TRBD2 as a possible D gene (6 bases). The CDR3 consists of 11 residues. The germline gives CDR1 MNHEY, CDR2 SVGAGI. Here the CDR3 DNA reads TGTGCCAGCATTCGGGGGAACGAGCAGCACTTC. As protein: CASIRGNEQHF.

This clonotype was seen at least ten times. This chain links TRBV7-2 with TRBJ2-3; TRBD1 might be the D (5 bases). The CDR3 extends over 15 amino acids. CDR1 and CDR2 (germline): SGHTA, FQGNSA. Trimming took off 1 base at V and 2 bases at J, with 10 bases between the two ends. The CDR3 DNA is TGTGCCAGCAGCTTAGAAGGACACAACACAGATACGCAGTATTTT. The encoded protein is CASSLEGHNTDTQYF.

This clonotype has more than one count but fewer than ten. This rearrangement joins TRBV3-1 to TRBJ2-7; 7 nucleotides match TRBD2. CDR3 length equals 18 residues. Germline trimming cut 1 base from V and 0 bases from J; bases unmatched to any gene: 12. The germline V gene encodes CDR1 LGHDT and CDR2 YNNKEL (reference sequence). CDR3 nucleotide sequence: TGTGCCAGCAGCCAAGGGCCAGCGGGATACGCGGCCTCCTACGAGCAGTACTTC. Translation gives CASSQGPAGYAASYEQYF.

This clonotype occurred many times. The V call is TRBV7-9, the J call TRBJ2-3; 9 positions match TRBD2. The ends lost 5 bases at V and 4 bases at J; junction bases unmatched: 10. CDR3 length: 16 residues. CDR1 is SEHNR and CDR2 is FQNEAQ in the germline V gene (reference sequence). Written as DNA, the CDR3 is TGTGCCAGCAGCCCCACCCTCGGGACTAGCCCAGATACGCAGTATTTT. This translates into CASSPTLGTSPDTQYF.

The CDR3, as DNA: TGTGCCAGCAGTGAATCAGGGGCCCTCTCTGGAAACACCATATATTTT. It specifies CASSESGALSGNTIYF. This sequence joins TRBV2 and TRBJ1-3; D perhaps matches TRBD1 (6 bases). This CDR3 has 16 residues. Trimming took 2 bases from V and 0 from J, leaving 11 bases between them. The germline CDR1 and CDR2 sequences are SNHLY and FYNNEI.

This clonotype was found many times. The V and J genes are TRBV5-1 and TRBJ2-2, with 7 bases identical to TRBD1. The junction had 7 bases not matched to a gene; V was cut back by 5 bases and J by 0 bases. Germline V lookup: CDR1 SGHRS, CDR2 YFSETQ. This CDR3 comprises 16 residues. DNA of the CDR3: TGCGCCAGCAGTCTAGGGGGCGGACCGAACACCGGGGAGCTGTTTTTT. This sequence encodes CASSLGGGPNTGELFF.

This clonotype was detected many times. The chain is built from TRBV30 and TRBJ1-5, with 8 positions matching TRBD1. Per germline, CDR1 GTSNPN and CDR2 SVGIG (reference sequence). The CDR3 length is 14 residues. V gave up 2 bases and J gave up 3 bases; unmatched junction bases: 3. The CDR3 sequence: CAWSQGAYNQPQHF. The DNA for the CDR3 is TGTGCCTGGAGTCAGGGGGCCTACAATCAGCCCCAGCATTTT.

A note on this clonotype: A much larger clone is a single base away; this may be a read error. The chain has TRBV30 and TRBJ1-2, with D tentatively TRBD1 (5 bases). CDR1 and CDR2 (germline): GTSNPN, SVGIG (reference sequence). The CDR3 has 14 amino acids. The CDR3 DNA is TGTGCCTGGAGTGGTACGGGGACGGCCTATGGCCACACCTTC. As protein: CAWSGTGTAYGHTF. Based on the CDR3 plus reference TRBV30 and TRBJ1-2, the full variable domain is SQTIHQWPATLVQPVGSPLSLECTVEGTSNPNLYWYRQAAGRGLQLLFYSVGIGQISSEVPQNLSASRPQDRQFILSSKKLLLSDSGFYLCAWSGTGTAYGHTFGSGTRLTVV.

This clonotype occurred many times. This chain connects TRBV2 to TRBJ2-3, with a tentative D call TRBD1 (6 bases). The CDR3 loop spans 12 amino acids. Deletions cut 4 bases from V and 5 bases from J, with 7 bases between. Germline V lookup: CDR1 SNHLY, CDR2 FYNNEI. DNA of the CDR3: TGTGCCAGCAGTGGAGGGGGAGATACGCAGTATTTT. Translation gives CASSGGGDTQYF.

Ten or more counts support this clonotype. This rearrangement joins TRBV12-3 or TRBV12-4 to TRBJ2-3; D may be TRBD2 (5 bases). V lost 3 bases and J lost 4, with 8 bases in between. This CDR3 has 13 residues. CDR3 region: CASSLDSSDTQYF. DNA of the CDR3: TGTGCCAGCAGTTTGGACTCATCAGATACGCAGTATTTT.

This clonotype has at least ten counts. The V gene is TRBV2, the J gene TRBJ2-2; D not resolved. CDR3 length equals 16 residues. Germline-derived CDR1 and CDR2 are SNHLY and FYNNEI. The ends were cut back, 2 bases at V and 0 bases at J, with 10 bases in the middle. DNA of the CDR3: TGTGCCAGCAGTGAAAGGACGCCCGCGAACACCGGGGAGCTGTTTTTT. Protein: CASSERTPANTGELFF. Based on the CDR3 plus reference TRBV2 and TRBJ2-2, the full variable domain is EPEVTQTPSHQVTQMGQEVILRCVPISNHLYFYWYRQILGQKVEFLVSFYNNEISEKSEIFDDQFSVERPDGSNFTLKIRSTKLEDSAMYFCASSERTPANTGELFFGEGSRLTVL.

Notes on this clonotype: A much larger clone lies one base from this, so it may be a read error. The chain joins TRBV6-6 to TRBJ2-7; D not resolved. Per germline, CDR1 MNHNY and CDR2 SVGAGI (reference sequence). This CDR3 contains 15 residues. The V gene lost 4 bases and the J gene lost 1 base, with 14 bases spanning the gap. CDR3 nucleotide sequence: TGTGCCAGCAGTTTTCCGTCGACGGGTTCCTACGAGCAGTACTTC. Amino acid sequence: CASSFPSTGSYEQYF.

There are many counts of this clonotype. V usage is TRBV7-8 and J usage is TRBJ2-3; D is perhaps TRBD2 (7 bases). The V gene lost 2 bases and the J gene lost 2 bases, with 11 bases spanning the gap. The CDR3 runs 15 residues. Germline CDR1 reads SGHVS; CDR2 reads FQNEAQ. In nucleotides, the CDR3 is TGTGCCAGCAGCTTATGGGGGGGCCCCACAGATACGCAGTATTTT. This codes for CASSLWGGPTDTQYF.

This clonotype was counted ten times or more. The CDR3 DNA sequence: TGTGCCAGCAGTGAGAACGGTGTTGGTGGAGGAGGGACCCAGTACTTC. Protein: CASSENGVGGGGTQYF. V gene TRBV6-4 combines with J gene TRBJ2-5; a weak D match, TRBD2 (5 bases). In germline, CDR1 is MRHNA, CDR2 SNTAGT. The CDR3 consists of 16 residues. The V end lost 3 bases, the J end lost 7 bases, and 21 bases lay between the germline ends.

The CDR3 region has the DNA TGTGCCAGCACAGGGTATGGCACCGGGGAGCTGTTTTTT. Amino acids: CASTGYGTGELFF. This chain joins TRBV9 and TRBJ2-2; weak D call: TRBD1 (5 bases). The CDR3 loop spans 13 amino acids. The V end was cut by 6 bases, the J end by 4 bases, with 10 bases between. CDR1 is SGDLS and CDR2 is YYNGEE in the germline V gene. Drawing the rest from reference TRBV9 and TRBJ2-2, the complete variable domain is DSGVTQTPKHLITATGQRVTLRCSPRSGDLSVYWYQQSLDQGLQFLIQYYNGEERAKGNILERFSAQQFPDLHSELNLSSLELGDSALYFCASTGYGTGELFFGEGSRLTVL.

This clonotype was seen ten or more times. The rearrangement uses TRBV2 and TRBJ2-5; a possible D gene is TRBD2 (6 bases). CDR1 is SNHLY and CDR2 is FYNNEI in the germline V gene. This CDR3 has 13 residues. V was pared by 6 bases and J by 5 bases, with 13 bases between. CDR3 sequence reads: CASRLAWAETQYF. The CDR3 bases are TGTGCCAGCAGACTAGCCTGGGCGGAGACCCAGTACTTC.

This clonotype occurred many times. In DNA form, the CDR3 reads TGTGCCAGTAGTCTATCCGGGACAGGGCCTTACGAGCAGTACTTC. Amino acid sequence: CASSLSGTGPYEQYF. The chain carries TRBV19 and TRBJ2-7; 9 positions match TRBD1. In germline, CDR1 is LNHDA, CDR2 SQIVND (reference sequence). The CDR3 is 15 residues long. The ends lost 5 bases at V and 4 bases at J; junction bases unmatched: 9. Variable domain in full (rest from reference TRBV19 and TRBJ2-7): DGGITQSPKYLFRKEGQNVTLSCEQNLNHDAMYWYRQDPGQGLRLIYYSQIVNDFQKGDIAEGYSVSREKKESFPLTVTSAQKNPTAFYLCASSLSGTGPYEQYFGPGTRLTVT.

This clonotype has at least ten counts. The V gene is TRBV20-1, the J gene TRBJ2-3, with 11 positions matching TRBD2. There are 14 residues in the CDR3. The germline CDR1 and CDR2 sequences are DFQATT and SNEGSKA (reference sequence). The J segment lost 6 bases and the V segment lost 5 bases, leaving 7 bases of the junction unmatched. CDR3 DNA sequence: TGCAGTGCTCCGACTAGCGGGGTCCGGGATACGCAGTATTTT. It specifies CSAPTSGVRDTQYF.

This clonotype was found many times. The gene calls are TRBV6-1 and TRBJ1-6; no reliable D call. Germline CDR1 and CDR2: MNHNS and SASEGT. V gave up 0 bases and J gave up 8 bases, with 2 bases separating them. There are 12 residues in the CDR3. CDR3 sequence (DNA): TGTGCCAGCAGTGAAGCGCATTCACCCCTCCACTTT. Amino acid sequence: CASSEAHSPLHF.

The V and J genes are TRBV15 and TRBJ1-5; maybe TRBD1 (6 bases). V lost 2 bases to trimming and J lost 0 bases, with 11 bases between them. Germline CDR1 reads LNHNV; CDR2 reads YYDKDF (reference sequence). CDR3 length: 16 residues. CDR3 nucleotide sequence: TGTGCCACCAGCAGAAAGGGGGGCCCTAGCAATCAGCCCCAGCATTTT. Translating it yields CATSRKGGPSNQPQHF.